Below are 3 T cell receptor beta chains sequenced from a single sample in a study of OX40 agonist ivuxolimab in advanced cancers. Sequenced by immunoSEQ multiplex PCR; TCRdb stores in-frame clones only, minus some. Of 45,000 to 65,000 clones listed, over 80% are singletons. Sequenced here: CD4+ or CD8+ T cells sorted from blood, sampled in a trial of the OX40 agonist ivuxolimab. These receptors originate from an adult with an advanced solid tumor such as melanoma, head and neck, liver or kidney cancer.

The rearrangement uses TRBV7-9 and TRBJ1-2; no reliable D call. The CDR3 has 13 residues. The germline CDR1 and CDR2 sequences are SEHNR and FQNEAQ (reference sequence). Trimming removed 1 base from V and 1 base from J, with 4 bases in between. The chain's CDR3 is CASSLGLNYGYTF. CDR3 in DNA: TGTGCCAGCAGCTTAGGTCTTAACTATGGCTACACCTTC.

A note on this clone: One junction end disagrees with the germline gene, perhaps due to a read error. The chain is built from TRBV5-1 and TRBJ1-2; D perhaps matches TRBD1 (6 bases). CDR3 length equals 14 residues. Germline V gives CDR1 SGHRS, CDR2 YFSETQ. The DNA of the CDR3 is TGTGCCAGCAGCTTCGCCGGGACAACGAATGGCTACACCTTC. It codes for CASSFAGTTNGYTF.

This clone was seen a handful of times. The chain is built from TRBV10-1 and TRBJ2-3; TRBD1 matches at 11 bases. CDR1 is WNHNN and CDR2 is SYGVQD in the germline V gene (reference sequence). The V and J ends lost 5 bases and 5 bases, in that order; junction bases with no gene match: 6. The CDR3 is made up of 15 amino acids. CDR3 sequence reads: CASSPEDRGRDTQYF. The CDR3, as DNA: TGCGCCAGCAGTCCGGAGGACAGGGGGCGAGATACGCAGTATTTT.